These 5 T cell receptor beta chains were all obtained from the same sample, sequenced in a study of blood T cell repertoires in COVID-19. The method was immunoSEQ multiplex PCR; TCRdb's version includes in-frame clones alone and lacks a portion of them. The repertoire holds about 110,000 clones, with around 89% as singletons. Sequenced material: peripheral blood. The receptor set was obtained from a human donor in a cohort sampled during active COVID-19.

This chain joins TRBV19 and TRBJ2-7, with D tentatively TRBD2 (5 bases). The germline V gene has CDR1 LNHDA and CDR2 SQIVND (reference sequence). The V and J ends lost 8 bases and 4 bases respectively, with 18 bases between them. The CDR3 totals 14 residues. CDR3 DNA sequence: TGTGCCAGTTCGCACGGGGAGACTGCGTACGAGCAGTACTTC. Residues: CASSHGETAYEQYF.

This clone was seen a single time. The gene calls are TRBV6-6 and TRBJ1-1, with D possibly matching TRBD1 (5 bases). Germline assignment: CDR1 MNHNY and CDR2 SVGAGI (reference sequence). Trimming stripped 0 bases from V and 6 bases from J, with 8 bases between. There are 13 residues in the CDR3. CDR3 sequence reads: CASSYSSGAEAFF. DNA of the CDR3: TGTGCCAGCAGTTACTCATCGGGGGCTGAAGCTTTCTTT.

The chain uses TRBV19 and TRBJ1-5; the D gene is possibly TRBD1 (5 bases). Germline CDR1 reads LNHDA; CDR2 reads SQIVND (reference sequence). The V gene lost 7 bases and the J gene lost 5 bases, with 15 bases spanning the gap. The CDR3 has 14 amino acids. Written as DNA, the CDR3 is TGTGCCAGTACCACACTGGAGGGGTATCAGCCCCAGCATTTT. This codes for CASTTLEGYQPQHF.

The chain carries TRBV7-9 and TRBJ1-1; 11 bases fit TRBD1. CDR3 size: 14 residues. The V gene's germline CDR1 is SEHNR and CDR2 FQNEAQ (reference sequence). V lost 5 bases to trimming and J lost 4 bases; unmatched junction nucleotides: 3. This chain's CDR3 is CASSQGTGGTEAFF. CDR3 sequence (DNA): TGTGCCAGCAGCCAGGGGACAGGGGGCACTGAAGCTTTCTTT. Combining the CDR3 with reference TRBV7-9 and TRBJ1-1 gives the whole variable domain DTGVSQNPRHKITKRGQNVTFRCDPISEHNRLYWYRQTLGQGPEFLTYFQNEAQLEKSRLLSDRFSAERPKGSFSTLEIQRTEQGDSAMYLCASSQGTGGTEAFFGQGTRLTVV.

The chain combines TRBV6-5 with TRBJ1-1; D may be TRBD1 (6 bases). Trimming shortened V by 6 bases and J by 1 base, and 12 bases separated the two germline ends. The length of the CDR3 is 14 residues. Germline V lookup: CDR1 MNHEY, CDR2 SVGAGI. For the CDR3, the DNA is TGTGCCAGCAGCCCCCTGACAGGGAACACTGAAGCTTTCTTT. Translating gives CASSPLTGNTEAFF.